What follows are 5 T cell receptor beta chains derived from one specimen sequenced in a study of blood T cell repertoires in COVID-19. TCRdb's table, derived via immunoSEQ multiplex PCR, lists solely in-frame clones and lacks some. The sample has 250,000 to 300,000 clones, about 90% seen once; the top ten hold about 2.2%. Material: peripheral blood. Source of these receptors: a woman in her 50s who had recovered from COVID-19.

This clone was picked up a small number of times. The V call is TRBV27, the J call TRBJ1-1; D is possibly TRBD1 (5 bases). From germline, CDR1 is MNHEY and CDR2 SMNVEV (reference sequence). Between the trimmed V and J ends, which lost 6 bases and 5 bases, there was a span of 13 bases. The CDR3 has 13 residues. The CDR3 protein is CASRPPGGTEAFF. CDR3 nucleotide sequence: TGTGCCAGCAGGCCTCCCGGGGGGACTGAAGCTTTCTTT.

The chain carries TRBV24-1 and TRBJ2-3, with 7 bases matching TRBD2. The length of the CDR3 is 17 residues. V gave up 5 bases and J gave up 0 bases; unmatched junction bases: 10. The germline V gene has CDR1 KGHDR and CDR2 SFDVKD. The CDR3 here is CATSGLGGPFSTDTQYF. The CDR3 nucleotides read TGTGCCACCAGTGGCCTGGGAGGGCCCTTTAGCACAGATACGCAGTATTTT.

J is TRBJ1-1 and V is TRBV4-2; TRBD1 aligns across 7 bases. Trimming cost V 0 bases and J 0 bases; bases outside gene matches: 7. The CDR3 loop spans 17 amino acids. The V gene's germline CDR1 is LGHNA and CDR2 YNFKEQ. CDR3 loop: CASSQDLRGQLNTEAFF. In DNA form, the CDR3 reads TGTGCCAGCAGCCAAGATCTTAGGGGACAGTTGAACACTGAAGCTTTCTTT.

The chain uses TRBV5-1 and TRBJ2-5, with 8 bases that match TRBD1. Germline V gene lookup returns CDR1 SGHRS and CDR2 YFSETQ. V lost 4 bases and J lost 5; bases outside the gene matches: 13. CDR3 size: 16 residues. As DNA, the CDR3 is TGCGCCAGCAGCGCCACAGGGGGGACTCACTGGGAGACCCAGTACTTC. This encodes CASSATGGTHWETQYF.

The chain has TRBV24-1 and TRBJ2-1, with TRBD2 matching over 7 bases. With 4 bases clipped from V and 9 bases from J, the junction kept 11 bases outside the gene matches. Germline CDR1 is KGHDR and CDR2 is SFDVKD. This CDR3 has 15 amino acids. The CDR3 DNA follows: TGTGCCACCAGTGAGCGGGGGAGGAGATACGGTGAGCAGTTCTTC. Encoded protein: CATSERGRRYGEQFF.